This T cell receptor (beta chain) originates from a study of cytomegalovirus exposure and HLA in healthy donors. Notes on the study in general: Within the approximately 130 validation repertoires, first-cohort TCR clusters tended to co-occur, according to a later analysis. Specific recognition of CMV antigens was confirmed in vitro for a few chains (all CMV-associated).

Some clones are missing from TCRdb's copy, which holds only in-frame ones; the method was immunoSEQ multiplex PCR. This sample has over 75,000 clones, with less than 85% found just once. Regarding this clone: Its cognate antigen is unknown.

V gave up 2 bases and J gave up 7 bases; unmatched junction bases: 13. The length of the CDR3 is 18 residues. The germline gives CDR1 MGHRA, CDR2 YSYEKL. The specimen sequenced was PBMCs. The genes are TRBV4-1 and TRBJ2-2, with 10 bases identical to TRBD2. This TCR came from a man between 18 and 35 years old in good health and CMV-seropositive. The CDR3 loop is CASSQFGLAVREGGELFF. In DNA form, the CDR3 reads TGCGCCAGCAGCCAATTCGGACTAGCGGTTAGGGAGGGCGGGGAGCTGTTTTTT.